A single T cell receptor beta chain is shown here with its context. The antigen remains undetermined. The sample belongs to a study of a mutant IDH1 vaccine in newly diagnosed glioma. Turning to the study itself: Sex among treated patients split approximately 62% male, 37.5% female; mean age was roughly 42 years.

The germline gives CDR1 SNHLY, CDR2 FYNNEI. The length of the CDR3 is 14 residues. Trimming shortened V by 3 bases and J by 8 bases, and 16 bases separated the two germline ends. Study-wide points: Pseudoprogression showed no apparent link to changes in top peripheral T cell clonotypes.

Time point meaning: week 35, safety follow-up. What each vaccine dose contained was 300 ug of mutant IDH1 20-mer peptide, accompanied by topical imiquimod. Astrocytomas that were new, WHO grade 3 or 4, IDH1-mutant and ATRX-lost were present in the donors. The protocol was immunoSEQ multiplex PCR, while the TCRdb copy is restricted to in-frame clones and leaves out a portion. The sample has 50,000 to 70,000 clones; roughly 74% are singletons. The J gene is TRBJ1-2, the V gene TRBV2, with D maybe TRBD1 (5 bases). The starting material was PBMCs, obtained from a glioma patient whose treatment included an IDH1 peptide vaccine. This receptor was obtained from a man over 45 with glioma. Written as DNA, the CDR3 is TGTGCCAGCAGTGAGGGCGGGGGGAGTAGCGGCTACACCTTC. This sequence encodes CASSEGGGSSGYTF.